The 2 T cell receptor beta chains below all came from one sample that was sequenced in a study of cytomegalovirus exposure and HLA in healthy donors. Assay: immunoSEQ multiplex PCR; the TCRdb copy retains only in-frame clones and omits some. The sample has some 150,000 clones; 88% are singletons. The sample consisted of PBMCs. The receptors come from a woman under 30 in good health and CMV-seropositive.

The chain recombines TRBV6-6 with TRBJ1-6, with D tentatively TRBD1 (5 bases). Germline V gene sequence: CDR1 MNHNY, CDR2 SVGAGI (reference sequence). Between the trimmed V and J ends, which lost 6 bases and 7 bases, there was a span of 13 bases. The CDR3 covers 14 residues. CDR3 amino acids: CASRTRQTNSPLHF. DNA of the CDR3: TGTGCCAGCAGGACTAGACAGACAAATTCACCCCTCCACTTT.

The rearrangement joins TRBV4-3 to TRBJ2-1, with 12 bases fitting TRBD2. Germline V gene sequence: CDR1 LGHNA, CDR2 YSLEER. The CDR3 contains 18 residues. Losses at the gene ends were 0 bases for V and 5 bases for J; bases not matched to a gene: 8. CDR3 loop: CASSQDPPLAGGDNEQFF. The CDR3 bases are TGCGCCAGCAGCCAAGATCCCCCACTAGCGGGGGGAGACAATGAGCAGTTCTTC.